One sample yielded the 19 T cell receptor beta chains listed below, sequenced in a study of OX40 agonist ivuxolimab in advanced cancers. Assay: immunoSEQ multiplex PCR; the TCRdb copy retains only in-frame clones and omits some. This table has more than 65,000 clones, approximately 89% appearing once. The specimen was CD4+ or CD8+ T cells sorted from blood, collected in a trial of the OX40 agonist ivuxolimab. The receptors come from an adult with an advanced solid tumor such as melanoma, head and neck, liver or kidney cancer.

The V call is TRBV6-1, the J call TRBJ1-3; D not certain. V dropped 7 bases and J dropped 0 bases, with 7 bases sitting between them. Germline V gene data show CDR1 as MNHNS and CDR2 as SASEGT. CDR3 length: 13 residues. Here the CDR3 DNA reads TGTGCCAGCATGATAGACTCTGGAAACACCATATATTTT. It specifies CASMIDSGNTIYF.

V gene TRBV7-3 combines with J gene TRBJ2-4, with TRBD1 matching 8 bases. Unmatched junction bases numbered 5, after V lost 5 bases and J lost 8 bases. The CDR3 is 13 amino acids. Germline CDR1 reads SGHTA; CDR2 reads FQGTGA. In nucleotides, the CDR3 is TGTGCCAGCAGCCTCGGACAGGGCGACATTCAGTACTTC. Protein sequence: CASSLGQGDIQYF.

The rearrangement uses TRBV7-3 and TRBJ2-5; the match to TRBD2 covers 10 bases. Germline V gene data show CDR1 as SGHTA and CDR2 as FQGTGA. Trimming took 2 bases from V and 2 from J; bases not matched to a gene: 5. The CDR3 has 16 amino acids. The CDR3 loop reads CASSLSSGGSQETQYF. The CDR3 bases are TGTGCCAGCAGCTTATCTAGCGGGGGCTCACAAGAGACCCAGTACTTC.

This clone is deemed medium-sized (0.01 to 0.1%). CDR3 sequence reads: CAWSILDREAGELFF. The DNA of the CDR3 is TGTGCCTGGAGTATTCTTGACAGGGAAGCCGGGGAGCTGTTTTTT. V is TRBV30 and J is TRBJ2-2; 7 bases are shared with TRBD1. From germline, CDR1 is GTSNPN and CDR2 SVGIG (reference sequence). J gave up 6 bases and V 2 bases, and 9 bases lay outside the gene matches. CDR3 length: 15 amino acids.

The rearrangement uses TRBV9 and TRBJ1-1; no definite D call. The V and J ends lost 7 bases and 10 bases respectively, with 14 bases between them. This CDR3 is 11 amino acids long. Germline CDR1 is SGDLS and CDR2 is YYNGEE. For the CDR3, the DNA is TGTGCCAGCCCGATTCGTCGCGGAGCTTTCTTT. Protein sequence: CASPIRRGAFF.

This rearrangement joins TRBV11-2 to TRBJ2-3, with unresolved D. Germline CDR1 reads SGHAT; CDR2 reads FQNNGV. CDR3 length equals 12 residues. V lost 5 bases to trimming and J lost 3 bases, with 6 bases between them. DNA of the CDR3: TGTGCCAGCAGCCTGGGGACAGATACGCAGTATTTT. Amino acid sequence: CASSLGTDTQYF.

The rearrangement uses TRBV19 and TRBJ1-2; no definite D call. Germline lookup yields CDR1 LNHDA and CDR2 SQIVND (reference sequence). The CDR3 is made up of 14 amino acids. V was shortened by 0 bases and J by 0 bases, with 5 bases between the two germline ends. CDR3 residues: CASSIDPSNYGYTF. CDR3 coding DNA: TGTGCCAGTAGTATAGACCCCTCTAACTATGGCTACACCTTC.

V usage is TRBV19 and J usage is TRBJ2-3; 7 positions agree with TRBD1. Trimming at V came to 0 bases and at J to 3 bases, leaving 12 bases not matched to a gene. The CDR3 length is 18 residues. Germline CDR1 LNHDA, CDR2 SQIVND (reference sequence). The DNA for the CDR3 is TGTGCCAGTAGTATAGACCCGGCGACAGGGAAGATGACAGATACGCAGTATTTT. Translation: CASSIDPATGKMTDTQYF.

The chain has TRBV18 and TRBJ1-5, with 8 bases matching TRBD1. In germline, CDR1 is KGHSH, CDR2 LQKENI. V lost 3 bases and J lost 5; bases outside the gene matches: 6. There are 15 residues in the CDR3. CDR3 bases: TGTGCCAGCTCACCCTCCGGGACAGGAGATCAGCCCCAGCATTTT. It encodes CASSPSGTGDQPQHF.

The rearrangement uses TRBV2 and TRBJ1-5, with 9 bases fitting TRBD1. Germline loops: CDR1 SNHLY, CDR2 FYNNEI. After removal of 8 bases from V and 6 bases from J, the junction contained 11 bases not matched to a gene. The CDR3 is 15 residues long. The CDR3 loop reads CASSMMTGGSQPQHF. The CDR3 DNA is TGTGCCAGCTCGATGATGACAGGGGGTTCTCAGCCCCAGCATTTT.

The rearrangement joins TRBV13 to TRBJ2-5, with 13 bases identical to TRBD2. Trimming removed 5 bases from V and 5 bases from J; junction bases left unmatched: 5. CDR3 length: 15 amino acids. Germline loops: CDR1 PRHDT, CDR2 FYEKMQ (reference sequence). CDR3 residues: CASSVTSGGPETQYF. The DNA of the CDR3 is TGTGCCAGCAGCGTGACTAGCGGGGGGCCCGAGACCCAGTACTTC.

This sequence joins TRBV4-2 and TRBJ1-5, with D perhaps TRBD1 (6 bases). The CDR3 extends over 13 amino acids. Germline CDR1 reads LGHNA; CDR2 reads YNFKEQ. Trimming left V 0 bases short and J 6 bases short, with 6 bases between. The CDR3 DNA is TGTGCCAGCAGCCAAGACAGGGGTCAGCCCCAGCATTTT. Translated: CASSQDRGQPQHF.

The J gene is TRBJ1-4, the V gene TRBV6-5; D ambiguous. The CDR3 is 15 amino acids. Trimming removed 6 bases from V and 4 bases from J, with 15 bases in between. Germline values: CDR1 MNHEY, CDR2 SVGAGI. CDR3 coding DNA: TGTGCCAGCAGACTTACCGGGAAGCTTAATGAAAAACTGTTTTTT. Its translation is CASRLTGKLNEKLFF.

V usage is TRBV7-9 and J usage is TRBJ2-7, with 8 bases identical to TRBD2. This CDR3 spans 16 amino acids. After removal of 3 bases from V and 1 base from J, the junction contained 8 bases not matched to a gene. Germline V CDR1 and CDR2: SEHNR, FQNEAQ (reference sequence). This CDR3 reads CASSFSTASGSYEQYF. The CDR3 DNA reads TGTGCCAGCAGCTTCTCTACGGCTAGCGGGTCCTACGAGCAGTACTTC.

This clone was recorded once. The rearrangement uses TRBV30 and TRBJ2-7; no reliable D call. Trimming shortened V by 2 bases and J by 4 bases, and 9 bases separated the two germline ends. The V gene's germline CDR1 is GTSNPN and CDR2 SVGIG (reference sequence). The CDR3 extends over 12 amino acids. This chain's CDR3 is CAWSKSRYEQYF. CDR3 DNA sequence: TGTGCCTGGAGTAAGAGTCGGTACGAGCAGTACTTC.

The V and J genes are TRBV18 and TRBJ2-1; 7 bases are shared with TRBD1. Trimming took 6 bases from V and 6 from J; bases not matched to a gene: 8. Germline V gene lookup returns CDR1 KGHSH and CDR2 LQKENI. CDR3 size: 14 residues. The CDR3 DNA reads TGTGCCAGCTCCGACCGAGACAGGGCCAATGAGCAGTTCTTC. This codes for CASSDRDRANEQFF.

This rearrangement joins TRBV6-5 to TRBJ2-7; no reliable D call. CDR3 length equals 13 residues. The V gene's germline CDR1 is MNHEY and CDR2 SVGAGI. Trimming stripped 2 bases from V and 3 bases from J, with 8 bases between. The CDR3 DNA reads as TGTGCCAGCAGTTACAGTCAGGACTACGAGCAGTACTTC. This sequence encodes CASSYSQDYEQYF.

This CDR3 reads CASSHGQGGFQPQHF. For the CDR3, the DNA is TGTGCCAGCAGCCACGGACAGGGGGGCTTTCAGCCCCAGCATTTT. The chain joins TRBV5-8 to TRBJ1-5; 10 nucleotides agree with TRBD1. The germline CDR1 and CDR2 sequences are SGHTS and YDEGEE. V was pared by 4 bases and J by 6 bases, with 7 bases of the junction left unmatched. The CDR3 is 15 residues long.

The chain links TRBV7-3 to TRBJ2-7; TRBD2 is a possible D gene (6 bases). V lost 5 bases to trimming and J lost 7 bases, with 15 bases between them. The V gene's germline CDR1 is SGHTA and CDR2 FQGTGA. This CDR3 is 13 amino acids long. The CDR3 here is CASSRNPAGEQYF. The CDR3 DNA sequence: TGTGCCAGCAGCCGTAACCCCGCGGGAGAGCAGTACTTC.